Listed below are T cell receptor beta chains from one sample, sequenced in a study of cytomegalovirus exposure and HLA in healthy donors. Only in-frame clones appear in the TCRdb table, and some are missing; sequencing was by immunoSEQ multiplex PCR. The sample carries approximately 110,000 clones, about four fifths recorded once. Sequenced sample: PBMCs. The source is a woman aged 60-75 years in good health and CMV-seropositive. Both conserved end residues are part of each CDR3. Each record gives: clone size, D gene, V gene, J gene, CDR3 protein, CDR3 DNA. The D gene is left open where the match is weak. Only part of the rows carry a size: once, few, many, or a class if the clone is expanded.

clone size: few
D gene: TRBD1
V gene: TRBV18
J gene: TRBJ1-1
CDR3 protein: CASSLGQTNTEAFF
CDR3 DNA: TGTGCCAGCTCACTGGGACAGACTAACACTGAAGCTTTCTTT

clone size: -
D gene: -
V gene: TRBV7-7
J gene: TRBJ1-3
CDR3 protein: CASSPGGGNTIYF
CDR3 DNA: TGTGCTAGCAGCCCTGGCGGTGGAAACACCATATATTTT

clone size: -
D gene: TRBD2
V gene: TRBV4-3
J gene: TRBJ2-3
CDR3 protein: CASSQRTSGRDTQYF
CDR3 DNA: TGCGCCAGCAGCCAACGGACTAGCGGGAGAGATACGCAGTATTTT

clone size: -
D gene: -
V gene: TRBV4-3
J gene: TRBJ2-6
CDR3 protein: CASSQELRGTFSGANVLTF
CDR3 DNA: TGCGCCAGCAGCCAAGAGCTCAGGGGAACCTTCTCTGGGGCCAACGTCCTGACTTTC

clone size: -
D gene: -
V gene: TRBV4-3
J gene: TRBJ1-5
CDR3 protein: CASSLGAAQPQHF
CDR3 DNA: TGCGCCAGCAGCTTAGGAGCCGCTCAGCCCCAGCATTTT

clone size: -
D gene: -
V gene: TRBV6-1
J gene: TRBJ2-7
CDR3 protein: CASSVPSSSYEQYF
CDR3 DNA: TGTGCCAGCAGTGTACCTAGCAGCTCCTACGAGCAGTACTTC

clone size: -
D gene: TRBD1
V gene: TRBV7-8
J gene: TRBJ1-3
CDR3 protein: CASSRTGSFSGNTIYF
CDR3 DNA: TGTGCCAGCAGCCGGACAGGGAGCTTCTCTGGAAACACCATATATTTT

clone size: -
D gene: TRBD1
V gene: TRBV9
J gene: TRBJ1-4
CDR3 protein: CASSVGDRPLTTSNEKLFF
CDR3 DNA: TGTGCCAGCAGCGTTGGGGACAGGCCGTTAACTACCTCTAATGAAAAACTGTTTTTT

clone size: -
D gene: -
V gene: TRBV19
J gene: TRBJ1-2
CDR3 protein: CASKVGHANYGYTF
CDR3 DNA: TGTGCCAGTAAGGTGGGGCACGCTAACTATGGCTACACCTTC

clone size: once
D gene: TRBD1
V gene: TRBV7-2
J gene: TRBJ1-4
CDR3 protein: CASSLEQGANEKLFF
CDR3 DNA: TGTGCCAGCAGCTTGGAACAGGGGGCTAATGAAAAACTGTTTTTT

clone size: few
D gene: TRBD1
V gene: TRBV4-2
J gene: TRBJ2-3
CDR3 protein: CASSQVVNLRQGFTDTQYF
CDR3 DNA: TGTGCCAGCAGCCAAGTTGTTAATTTGAGACAGGGTTTCACAGATACGCAGTATTTT

clone size: -
D gene: TRBD1
V gene: TRBV6-5
J gene: TRBJ2-7
CDR3 protein: CASSPGQGQQYF
CDR3 DNA: TGTGCCAGCAGTCCGGGACAGGGCCAGCAGTACTTC

clone size: -
D gene: TRBD2
V gene: TRBV5-8
J gene: TRBJ2-1
CDR3 protein: CASSAEREFAYNEQFF
CDR3 DNA: TGTGCCAGCAGCGCGGAGCGGGAGTTCGCCTACAATGAGCAGTTCTTC

clone size: few
D gene: -
V gene: TRBV28
J gene: TRBJ2-2
CDR3 protein: CASSFVSTGELFF
CDR3 DNA: TGTGCCAGCAGTTTTGTATCCACCGGGGAGCTGTTTTTT

clone size: -
D gene: -
V gene: TRBV19
J gene: TRBJ1-1
CDR3 protein: CASDTGRNTEAFF
CDR3 DNA: TGTGCCAGCGACACCGGGAGGAACACTGAAGCTTTCTTT

clone size: -
D gene: -
V gene: TRBV19
J gene: TRBJ1-1
CDR3 protein: CASSWRLNTEAFF
CDR3 DNA: TGTGCCAGTAGTTGGAGACTGAACACTGAAGCTTTCTTT

clone size: few
D gene: TRBD1
V gene: TRBV5-1
J gene: TRBJ1-1
CDR3 protein: CASSRDPGQGREEAFF
CDR3 DNA: TGCGCCAGCAGTCGGGACCCGGGACAGGGAAGAGAGGAAGCTTTCTTT

clone size: -
D gene: -
V gene: TRBV6-6
J gene: TRBJ2-7
CDR3 protein: CASSPSMESGEQYF
CDR3 DNA: TGTGCCAGCAGTCCGTCGATGGAGTCGGGCGAGCAGTACTTC

clone size: -
D gene: -
V gene: TRBV23-1
J gene: TRBJ1-5
CDR3 protein: CASSPPEANQPQHF
CDR3 DNA: TGCGCCAGCAGCCCCCCCGAGGCAAATCAGCCCCAGCATTTT

clone size: -
D gene: -
V gene: TRBV5-5
J gene: TRBJ1-5
CDR3 protein: CASSYNSEQPQHF
CDR3 DNA: TGTGCCAGCAGCTATAACAGTGAGCAGCCCCAGCATTTT

clone size: -
D gene: -
V gene: TRBV5-1
J gene: TRBJ2-7
CDR3 protein: CASKPRTASYEQYF
CDR3 DNA: TGCGCCAGCAAACCTAGGACAGCTTCCTACGAGCAGTACTTC

clone size: -
D gene: -
V gene: TRBV27
J gene: TRBJ1-5
CDR3 protein: CASSLLGQNQPQHF
CDR3 DNA: TGTGCCAGCAGTTTACTTGGGCAGAATCAGCCCCAGCATTTT

clone size: -
D gene: TRBD1
V gene: TRBV6-5
J gene: TRBJ1-5
CDR3 protein: CASSQGGPQHF
CDR3 DNA: TGTGCCAGCAGTCAGGGGGGGCCCCAGCATTTT

clone size: -
D gene: TRBD1
V gene: TRBV25-1
J gene: TRBJ2-7
CDR3 protein: CASSYRGLGEQYF
CDR3 DNA: TGTGCCAGCAGTTACAGGGGGCTAGGGGAGCAGTACTTC

clone size: -
D gene: TRBD1
V gene: TRBV10-1
J gene: TRBJ1-4
CDR3 protein: CASMKAGGKCEKLFF
CDR3 DNA: TGCGCCAGCATGAAAGCAGGGGGCAAGTGTGAAAAACTGTTTTTT

clone size: -
D gene: -
V gene: TRBV4-1
J gene: TRBJ1-2
CDR3 protein: CASSQEFQGYTF
CDR3 DNA: TGCGCCAGCAGCCAAGAGTTCCAAGGCTACACCTTC

clone size: -
D gene: -
V gene: TRBV7-3
J gene: TRBJ2-2
CDR3 protein: CASSSHDLRGNTGELFF
CDR3 DNA: TGTGCCAGCAGCTCACATGACTTGCGGGGTAACACCGGGGAGCTGTTTTTT

clone size: -
D gene: TRBD2
V gene: TRBV5-4
J gene: TRBJ2-3
CDR3 protein: CASSLFGRPGADTQYF
CDR3 DNA: TGTGCCAGCAGCTTGTTCGGGAGGCCCGGAGCAGATACGCAGTATTTT

clone size: once
D gene: TRBD2
V gene: TRBV4-2
J gene: TRBJ2-7
CDR3 protein: CASSQGLAGGRSYEQYF
CDR3 DNA: TGTGCCAGCAGCCAAGGACTAGCGGGGGGGCGATCCTACGAGCAGTACTTC

clone size: -
D gene: TRBD1
V gene: TRBV2
J gene: TRBJ2-7
CDR3 protein: CASKDRAATYEQYF
CDR3 DNA: TGTGCCAGCAAGGACAGGGCCGCCACCTACGAGCAGTACTTC

clone size: -
D gene: -
V gene: TRBV6-1
J gene: TRBJ2-1
CDR3 protein: CASSDRGNLVSSYNEQFF
CDR3 DNA: TGTGCCAGCAGTGATAGAGGGAATCTGGTGAGCTCCTACAATGAGCAGTTCTTC

clone size: few
D gene: -
V gene: TRBV6-6
J gene: TRBJ2-3
CDR3 protein: CASSTGADTQYF
CDR3 DNA: TGTGCCAGCAGTACGGGTGCAGATACGCAGTATTTT

clone size: -
D gene: TRBD1
V gene: TRBV5-1
J gene: TRBJ2-5
CDR3 protein: CASSPQTGGQETQYF
CDR3 DNA: TGCGCCAGCAGCCCTCAGACAGGGGGTCAAGAGACCCAGTACTTC

clone size: -
D gene: -
V gene: TRBV19
J gene: TRBJ1-2
CDR3 protein: CASSIWGEESGYTF
CDR3 DNA: TGTGCCAGTAGTATTTGGGGAGAGGAGAGTGGCTACACCTTC

clone size: few
D gene: TRBD2
V gene: TRBV5-1
J gene: TRBJ2-7
CDR3 protein: CASSPGLAGGGHEQYF
CDR3 DNA: TGCGCCAGCAGCCCAGGACTAGCGGGAGGGGGCCACGAGCAGTACTTC

clone size: -
D gene: -
V gene: TRBV5-6
J gene: TRBJ2-1
CDR3 protein: CASSLMAVYNEQFF
CDR3 DNA: TGTGCCAGCAGCTTAATGGCAGTTTACAATGAGCAGTTCTTC

clone size: -
D gene: TRBD1
V gene: TRBV4-2
J gene: TRBJ1-2
CDR3 protein: CASSQWDRGYYGYTF
CDR3 DNA: TGTGCCAGCAGCCAGTGGGACAGGGGGTACTATGGCTACACCTTC

clone size: -
D gene: -
V gene: TRBV5-6
J gene: TRBJ1-1
CDR3 protein: CASSLPNPNTEAFF
CDR3 DNA: TGTGCCAGCAGCTTGCCTAATCCGAACACTGAAGCTTTCTTT